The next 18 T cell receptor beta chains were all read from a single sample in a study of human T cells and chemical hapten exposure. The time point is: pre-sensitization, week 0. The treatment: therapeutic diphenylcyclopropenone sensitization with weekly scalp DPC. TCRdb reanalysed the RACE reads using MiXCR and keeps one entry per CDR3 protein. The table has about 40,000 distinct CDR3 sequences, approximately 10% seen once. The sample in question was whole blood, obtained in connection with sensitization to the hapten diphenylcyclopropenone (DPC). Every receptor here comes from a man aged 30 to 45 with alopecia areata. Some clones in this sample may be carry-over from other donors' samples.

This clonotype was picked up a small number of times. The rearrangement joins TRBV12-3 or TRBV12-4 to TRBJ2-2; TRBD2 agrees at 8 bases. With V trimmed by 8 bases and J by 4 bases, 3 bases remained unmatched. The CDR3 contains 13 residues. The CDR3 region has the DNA TGTGCCAGCCGGGGGGGAGCCACCGGGGAGCTGTTTTTT. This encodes CASRGGATGELFF.

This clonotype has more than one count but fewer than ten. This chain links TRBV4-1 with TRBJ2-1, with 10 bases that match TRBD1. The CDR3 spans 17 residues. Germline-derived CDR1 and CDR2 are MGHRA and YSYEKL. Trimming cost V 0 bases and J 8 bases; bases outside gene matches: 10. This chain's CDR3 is CASSQDGDRGQSDEQFF. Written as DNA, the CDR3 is TGCGCCAGCAGCCAAGATGGTGACAGGGGGCAATCCGATGAGCAGTTCTTC.

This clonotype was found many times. CDR3 protein: CASSYLPGLQYF. CDR3 nucleotide sequence: TGTGCCAGCAGTTACCTGCCGGGTCTTCAGTACTTC. The chain is built from TRBV6-2 or TRBV6-3 and TRBJ2-4; D uncertain. V lost 2 bases and J 11 bases, leaving 10 bases between the germline ends. The V gene's germline CDR1 is MNHEY and CDR2 SVGEGT. This CDR3 contains 12 residues.

As DNA, the CDR3 is TGTGCCAGCAGGGATGGACAGTATAGCAATCAGCCCCAGCATTTT. This encodes CASRDGQYSNQPQHF. The chain uses TRBV6-5 and TRBJ1-5; tentative D call: TRBD1 (6 bases). This CDR3 region has 15 residues. Germline CDR1 MNHEY, CDR2 SVGAGI. With 6 bases removed from V and 0 bases from J, the gap between germline ends came to 12 bases.

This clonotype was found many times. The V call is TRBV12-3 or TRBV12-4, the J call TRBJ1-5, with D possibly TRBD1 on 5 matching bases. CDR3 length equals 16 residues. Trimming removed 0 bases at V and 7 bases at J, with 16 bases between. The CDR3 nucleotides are TGTGCCAGCAGTTTAGCGCAGGCAGGGCTCGGACAGCCCCAGCATTTT. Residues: CASSLAQAGLGQPQHF.

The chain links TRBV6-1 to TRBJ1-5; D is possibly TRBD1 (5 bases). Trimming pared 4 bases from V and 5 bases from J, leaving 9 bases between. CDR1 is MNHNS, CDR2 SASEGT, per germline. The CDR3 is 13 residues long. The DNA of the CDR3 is TGTGCCAGCAGTGTGACAGACTATCAGCCCCAGCATTTT. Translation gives CASSVTDYQPQHF.

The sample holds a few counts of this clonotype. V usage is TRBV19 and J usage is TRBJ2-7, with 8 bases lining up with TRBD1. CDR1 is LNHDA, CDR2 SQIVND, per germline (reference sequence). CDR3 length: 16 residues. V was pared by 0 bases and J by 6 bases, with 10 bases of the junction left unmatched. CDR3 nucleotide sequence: TGTGCCAGTAGTATAGAACCAGCAGGGGGCTGGAGCGAGCAGTACTTC. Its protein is CASSIEPAGGWSEQYF.

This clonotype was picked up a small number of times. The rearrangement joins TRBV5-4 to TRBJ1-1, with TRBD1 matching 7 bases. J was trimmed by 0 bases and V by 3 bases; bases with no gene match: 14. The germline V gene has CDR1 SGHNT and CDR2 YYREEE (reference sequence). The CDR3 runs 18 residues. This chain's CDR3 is CASSSRLGQPALNTEAFF. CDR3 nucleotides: TGTGCCAGCAGCTCACGACTGGGACAGCCCGCACTGAACACTGAAGCTTTCTTT.

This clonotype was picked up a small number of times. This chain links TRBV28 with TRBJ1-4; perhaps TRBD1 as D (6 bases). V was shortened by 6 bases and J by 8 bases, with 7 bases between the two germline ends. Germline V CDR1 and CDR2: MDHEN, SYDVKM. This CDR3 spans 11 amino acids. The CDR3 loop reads CASRDREKLFF. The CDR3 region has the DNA TGTGCCAGCAGGGACAGAGAAAAACTGTTTTTT.

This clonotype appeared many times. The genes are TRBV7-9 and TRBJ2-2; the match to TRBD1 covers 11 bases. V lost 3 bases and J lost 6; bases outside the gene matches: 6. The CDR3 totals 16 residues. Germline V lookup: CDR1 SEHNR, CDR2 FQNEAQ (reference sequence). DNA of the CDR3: TGTGCCAGCAGCTTCAGGACAGGGGGCAAAGCCGGGGAGCTGTTTTTT. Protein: CASSFRTGGKAGELFF.

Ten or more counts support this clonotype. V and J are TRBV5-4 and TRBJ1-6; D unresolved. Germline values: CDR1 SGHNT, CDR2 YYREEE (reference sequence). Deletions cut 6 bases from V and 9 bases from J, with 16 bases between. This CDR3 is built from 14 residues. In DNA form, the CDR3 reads TGTGCCAGCAACCAAGGATCACCCGGTTCACCCCTCCACTTT. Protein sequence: CASNQGSPGSPLHF.

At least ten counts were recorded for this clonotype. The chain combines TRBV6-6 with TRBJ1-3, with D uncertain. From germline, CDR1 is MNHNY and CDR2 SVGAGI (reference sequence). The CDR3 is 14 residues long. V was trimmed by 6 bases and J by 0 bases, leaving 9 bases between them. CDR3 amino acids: CASRQELSGNTIYF. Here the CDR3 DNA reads TGTGCCAGCAGGCAGGAGCTCTCTGGAAACACCATATATTTT.

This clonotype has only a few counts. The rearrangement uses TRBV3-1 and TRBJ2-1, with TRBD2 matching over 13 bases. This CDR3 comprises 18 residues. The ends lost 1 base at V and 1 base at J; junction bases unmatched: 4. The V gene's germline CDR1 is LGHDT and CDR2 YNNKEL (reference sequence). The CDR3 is CASSQGRLAGGSYNEQFF. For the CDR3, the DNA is TGTGCCAGCAGCCAAGGTCGACTAGCGGGAGGATCCTACAATGAGCAGTTCTTC.

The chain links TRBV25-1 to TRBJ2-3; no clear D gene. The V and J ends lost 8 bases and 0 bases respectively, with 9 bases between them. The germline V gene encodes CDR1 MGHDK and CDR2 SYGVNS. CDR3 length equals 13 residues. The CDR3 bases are TGTGCCAGCGTCGGACGGAGCACAGATACGCAGTATTTT. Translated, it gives CASVGRSTDTQYF.

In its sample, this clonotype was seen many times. The CDR3 nucleotides are TGTGCCAGTAGGCAGGGGGCAGTAAACCAGCCCCAGCATTTT. It yields the protein CASRQGAVNQPQHF. The chain is built from TRBV19 and TRBJ1-5; TRBD1 matches at 8 bases. V lost 6 bases, J lost 7 bases, and 8 bases stayed unmatched. The CDR3 loop spans 14 amino acids. Germline V gene data show CDR1 as LNHDA and CDR2 as SQIVND (reference sequence).

The CDR3 nucleotides are TGTGCCAGTAGTGATTCGGGGTTTCTCACAGATACGCAGTATTTT. Its protein is CASSDSGFLTDTQYF. This chain uses TRBV19 with TRBJ2-3; possible D gene TRBD2, 5 bases. Germline V lookup: CDR1 LNHDA, CDR2 SQIVND (reference sequence). The CDR3 contains 15 residues. Deletions cut 5 bases from V and 2 bases from J, with 14 bases between.

As DNA, the CDR3 is TGTGCCAGCAGTCCATTGACAGGCACAGATACGCAGTATTTT. Amino acids: CASSPLTGTDTQYF. The J gene is TRBJ2-3, the V gene TRBV28; D may be TRBD1 (5 bases). Germline V CDR1 and CDR2: MDHEN, SYDVKM. This CDR3 spans 14 amino acids. V shed 5 bases and J shed 1 base, with 10 bases lying between them.

CDR3 in amino acids: CASSLPGKDQPQHF. The CDR3 nucleotides are TGTGCCAGCAGTTTACCGGGGAAGGACCAGCCCCAGCATTTT. This chain uses TRBV12-3 or TRBV12-4 with TRBJ1-5; D is unresolved. Trimming took off 2 bases at V and 7 bases at J, with 12 bases between the two ends. This CDR3 contains 14 residues.